The 32 T cell receptor beta chains below all came from one sample that was sequenced in a study of OX40 agonist ivuxolimab in advanced cancers. Repertoires were generated with immunoSEQ multiplex PCR, while TCRdb's copy carries only in-frame clones and drops some. The sample has 40,000 to 50,000 clones, 88% seen once. Material: CD4+ or CD8+ T cells sorted from blood, obtained in a trial of the OX40 agonist ivuxolimab. The receptors here all came from an adult with an advanced solid tumor such as melanoma, head and neck, liver or kidney cancer.

This clone was detected once. V gene TRBV7-3 combines with J gene TRBJ2-7; D remains unclear. Per germline, CDR1 SGHTA and CDR2 FQGTGA. This CDR3 comprises 13 residues. The V and J ends lost 2 bases and 0 bases respectively, with 5 bases between them. The CDR3 region is CASSLGYSYEQYF. The DNA for the CDR3 is TGTGCCAGCAGCTTAGGGTACTCCTACGAGCAGTACTTC.

This rearrangement joins TRBV5-1 to TRBJ2-3; D may be TRBD2 (6 bases). Trimming left V 5 bases short and J 2 bases short, with 15 bases between. CDR1 SGHRS and CDR2 YFSETQ come from the germline V gene. The CDR3 totals 15 residues. CDR3 nucleotides: TGCGCCAGCAGTGCCTATAGCGGAACCACAGATACGCAGTATTTT. Residues: CASSAYSGTTDTQYF.

The V call is TRBV5-1, the J call TRBJ1-5; tentative D call: TRBD1 (6 bases). Deletions cut 4 bases from V and 4 bases from J, with 12 bases between. Germline V CDR1 and CDR2: SGHRS, YFSETQ. The CDR3 is 14 amino acids. The CDR3 loop is CASSPEGGNQPQHF. In DNA, the CDR3 is TGCGCCAGCAGCCCGGAAGGGGGGAATCAGCCCCAGCATTTT. Looking up the rest from reference TRBV5-1 and TRBJ1-5 gives the full variable domain: KAGVTQTPRYLIKTRGQQVTLSCSPISGHRSVSWYQQTPGQGLQFLFEYFSETQRNKGNFPGRFSGRQFSNSRSEMNVSTLELGDSALYLCASSPEGGNQPQHFGDGTRLSIL.

This clone came up once. The J gene is TRBJ2-6, the V gene TRBV5-1, with TRBD1 matching 9 bases. V was pared by 4 bases and J by 0 bases, with 11 bases of the junction left unmatched. The CDR3 spans 19 residues. Germline CDR1 is SGHRS and CDR2 is YFSETQ. In nucleotides, the CDR3 is TGCGCCAGCAGCCTACTGAACAGGGGGCGGTCCTCTGGGGCCAACGTCCTGACTTTC. This gives the protein CASSLLNRGRSSGANVLTF.

The chain joins TRBV7-9 to TRBJ2-1; unclear D gene. V lost 6 bases and J 15 bases, leaving 15 bases between the germline ends. Germline V CDR1 and CDR2: SEHNR, FQNEAQ (reference sequence). CDR3 length: 11 residues. The CDR3 is CASRGSSHLFF. CDR3 sequence (DNA): TGTGCCAGCAGGGGCTCCAGTCATTTGTTCTTC.

The table lists this clone with a count of one. The genes are TRBV5-4 and TRBJ2-1; D is unresolved. The V gene lost 4 bases and the J gene lost 6 bases, with 14 bases spanning the gap. The CDR3 spans 14 residues. Germline V gene sequence: CDR1 SGHNT, CDR2 YYREEE (reference sequence). CDR3 loop: CASSATTRLNEQFF. In nucleotides, the CDR3 is TGTGCCAGCAGCGCCACTACACGACTCAATGAGCAGTTCTTC. Combining the CDR3 with reference TRBV5-4 and TRBJ2-1 gives the whole variable domain ETGVTQSPTHLIKTRGQQVTLRCSSQSGHNTVSWYQQALGQGPQFIFQYYREEENGRGNFPPRFSGLQFPNYSSELNVNALELDDSALYLCASSATTRLNEQFFGPGTRLTVL.

V gene TRBV5-1 combines with J gene TRBJ1-5; the D is unclear. The CDR3 covers 13 residues. The V gene lost 4 bases and the J gene lost 4 bases, with 9 bases spanning the gap. Germline-derived CDR1 and CDR2 are SGHRS and YFSETQ. The CDR3 nucleotides are TGCGCCAGCAGCACGGACGGGAATCAGCCCCAGCATTTT. This sequence encodes CASSTDGNQPQHF.

The rearrangement joins TRBV9 to TRBJ1-2; D is ambiguous. CDR1 and CDR2 (germline): SGDLS, YYNGEE. The CDR3 is 12 amino acids. V lost 3 bases and J 7 bases, leaving 10 bases between the germline ends. CDR3 sequence (DNA): TGTGCCAGCAGCGCCCCGGCGGTTGGCTACACCTTC. Amino acid sequence: CASSAPAVGYTF.

The J gene is TRBJ2-7, the V gene TRBV5-6, with 12 bases lining up with TRBD1. Germline loops: CDR1 SGHDT, CDR2 YYEEEE. This CDR3 is built from 18 residues. Unmatched junction bases numbered 11, after V lost 3 bases and J lost 1 base. CDR3 nucleotide sequence: TGTGCCAGCAGCTCCAGGGACAGGGGGCCGGGGGTGTCCTACGAGCAGTACTTC. Residues: CASSSRDRGPGVSYEQYF.

This clone was detected only once. This chain uses TRBV5-1 with TRBJ2-3, with D possibly TRBD2 on 5 matching bases. V lost 0 bases and J lost 1, with 12 bases in between. The CDR3 length is 16 residues. Germline V gene sequence: CDR1 SGHRS, CDR2 YFSETQ. CDR3 sequence reads: CASSLDGSIRTDTQYF. The CDR3, as DNA: TGCGCCAGCAGCTTGGATGGGAGTATCCGCACAGATACGCAGTATTTT.

The chain couples TRBV27 to TRBJ2-1; 8 bases are shared with TRBD1. The ends lost 7 bases at V and 5 bases at J; junction bases unmatched: 7. The CDR3 has 14 residues. Germline V gene sequence: CDR1 MNHEY, CDR2 SMNVEV (reference sequence). Here the CDR3 DNA reads TGTGCCAGCACTCCGGACAGGGACGACAATGAGCAGTTCTTC. This encodes CASTPDRDDNEQFF.

The chain recombines TRBV11-3 with TRBJ2-2, with TRBD1 identical over 10 bases. The CDR3 spans 16 residues. The J segment lost 0 bases and the V segment lost 5 bases, leaving 3 bases of the junction unmatched. CDR1 and CDR2 from the germline V gene are SGHNT and YENEEA. Here the CDR3 reads CASSGGQGANTGELFF. The CDR3 DNA follows: TGTGCCAGCAGCGGAGGACAGGGGGCGAACACCGGGGAGCTGTTTTTT.

This chain links TRBV6-6 with TRBJ1-1; no reliable D call. There are 13 residues in the CDR3. V shed 7 bases and J shed 0 bases, with 9 bases lying between them. Germline V CDR1 and CDR2: MNHNY, SVGAGI (reference sequence). The CDR3 sequence is CASTPILNTEAFF. The CDR3 nucleotides are TGTGCCAGCACCCCCATCCTGAACACTGAAGCTTTCTTT.

Only a few counts were recorded for this clone. The chain is built from TRBV7-2 and TRBJ1-2, with D hard to call. This CDR3 is 15 amino acids long. Germline V CDR1 and CDR2: SGHTA, FQGNSA. Trimming pared 1 base from V and 1 base from J, leaving 10 bases between. Here the CDR3 DNA reads TGTGCCAGCAGCTTAGATTCGGATTTTAACTATGGCTACACCTTC. It codes for CASSLDSDFNYGYTF.

V and J are TRBV30 and TRBJ2-5; 9 nucleotides line up with TRBD1. From germline, CDR1 is GTSNPN and CDR2 SVGIG (reference sequence). The junction had 13 bases not matched to a gene; V was cut back by 8 bases and J by 3 bases. This CDR3 spans 15 amino acids. CDR3 sequence reads: CARSLQTGGKETQYF. The DNA of the CDR3 is TGTGCCAGAAGTCTACAGACAGGGGGTAAAGAGACCCAGTACTTC.

This clone was seen only once. The chain couples TRBV7-8 to TRBJ2-5; no reliable D call. CDR1 and CDR2 (germline): SGHVS, FQNEAQ. V lost 6 bases and J 0 bases, leaving 14 bases between the germline ends. The CDR3 has 15 residues. The chain's CDR3 is CASSRAQRNQETQYF. CDR3 in DNA: TGTGCCAGCAGTCGAGCACAGCGAAACCAAGAGACCCAGTACTTC.

About this clone: An end of the junction does not agree with germline; a read error may underlie this. The genes are TRBV4-2 and TRBJ2-6; D possibly corresponds to TRBD1 (5 bases). CDR3 length equals 19 residues. In germline, CDR1 is LGHNA, CDR2 YNFKEQ. CDR3 sequence: CACSQETTARGSGANVLTF. CDR3 coding DNA: TGTGCCTGCAGCCAAGAAACGACAGCTAGAGGCTCTGGGGCCAACGTCCTGACTTTC.

This chain uses TRBV18 with TRBJ2-2; 10 bases are a match to TRBD2. The V segment lost 2 bases and the J segment 4 bases; nucleotides outside the gene matches: 1. The CDR3 is 15 residues long. CDR1 is KGHSH and CDR2 is LQKENI in the germline V gene. CDR3 sequence: CASSPGLAVTGELFF. In DNA form, the CDR3 reads TGTGCCAGCTCACCAGGACTAGCGGTCACCGGGGAGCTGTTTTTT.

The rearrangement uses TRBV19 and TRBJ1-5; D is unclear. Trimming took off 5 bases at V and 7 bases at J, with 12 bases between the two ends. CDR3 length equals 13 residues. Germline loops: CDR1 LNHDA, CDR2 SQIVND (reference sequence). As DNA, the CDR3 is TGTGCCAGTAGTGTAAATCCGGGACAGCCCCAGCATTTT. Protein sequence: CASSVNPGQPQHF.

The CDR3 nucleotides read TGTGCCAGCAGCCCCTATGGGGGAGAGACCCAGTACTTC. It translates to CASSPYGGETQYF. The V and J genes are TRBV5-8 and TRBJ2-5, with D perhaps matching TRBD1 or TRBD2 (5 bases each). The CDR3 has 13 residues. Germline V gives CDR1 SGHTS, CDR2 YDEGEE. V lost 4 bases and J lost 4, with 11 bases in between.

J is TRBJ2-7 and V is TRBV28; D gene uncertain. The V end lost 3 bases, the J end lost 0 bases, and 9 bases lay between the germline ends. This CDR3 is built from 14 residues. The V gene's germline CDR1 is MDHEN and CDR2 SYDVKM. The CDR3 sequence: CASSFMDRSYEQYF. The CDR3, as DNA: TGTGCCAGCAGTTTCATGGACCGCTCCTACGAGCAGTACTTC.

The V and J genes are TRBV5-4 and TRBJ2-5; 10 positions agree with TRBD1. Germline trimming cut 5 bases from V and 5 bases from J; bases unmatched to any gene: 6. This CDR3 region has 14 residues. In germline, CDR1 is SGHNT, CDR2 YYREEE (reference sequence). The CDR3 region is CASRLTGGAETQYF. DNA for the CDR3: TGTGCCAGCAGGTTGACAGGGGGCGCGGAGACCCAGTACTTC.

This chain joins TRBV7-2 and TRBJ2-7; 8 positions agree with TRBD2. Unmatched junction bases numbered 5, after V lost 4 bases and J lost 6 bases. CDR3 length: 13 residues. The germline CDR1 and CDR2 sequences are SGHTA and FQGNSA. For the CDR3, the DNA is TGTGCCAGCAGCTCCGGGACTAGTTTCGAGCAGTACTTC. The encoded protein is CASSSGTSFEQYF.

The chain employs TRBV29-1 and TRBJ2-3; 8 bases are shared with TRBD2. The CDR3 is 14 residues long. Germline V CDR1 and CDR2: SQVTM, ANQGSEA. The trim removed 2 bases at V and 3 bases at J, leaving 4 bases unmatched. The CDR3 sequence is CSVEQVAGTDTQYF. The CDR3, as DNA: TGCAGCGTTGAACAGGTAGCGGGGACAGATACGCAGTATTTT.

The chain has TRBV4-2 and TRBJ1-5, with a possible D match to TRBD1 (5 bases). The CDR3 contains 17 residues. V was clipped by 0 bases and J by 3 bases, with 15 bases between them. Germline V gene sequence: CDR1 LGHNA, CDR2 YNFKEQ. This CDR3 is CASSQDSGSGDNQPQHF. Here the CDR3 DNA reads TGTGCCAGCAGCCAAGATTCCGGGTCGGGGGACAATCAGCCCCAGCATTTT.

This clone was seen just once. The rearrangement joins TRBV10-3 to TRBJ2-1, with 13 bases matching TRBD2. Germline trimming cut 4 bases from V and 7 bases from J; bases unmatched to any gene: 4. The CDR3 spans 15 residues. Looked up from germline, CDR1 is ENHRY and CDR2 is SYGVKD. CDR3 amino acids: CAISGTSGRGNEQFF. Here the CDR3 DNA reads TGTGCCATCAGTGGAACTAGCGGGAGGGGGAATGAGCAGTTCTTC.

The chain couples TRBV29-1 to TRBJ2-2, with D hard to call. Trimming removed 4 bases from V and 3 bases from J, with 9 bases in between. The CDR3 has 13 residues. Germline CDR1 SQVTM, CDR2 ANQGSEA. This CDR3 reads CSVGVVDTGELFF. The CDR3, as DNA: TGCAGCGTTGGAGTGGTTGACACCGGGGAGCTGTTTTTT.

The chain is built from TRBV19 and TRBJ2-5; either TRBD1 or TRBD2 may fit D (5 bases each). Germline loops: CDR1 LNHDA, CDR2 SQIVND (reference sequence). V lost 2 bases, J lost 5 bases, and 15 bases lay in between. This CDR3 is built from 15 residues. DNA for the CDR3: TGTGCCAGTAGTATACGAGGGGACCCTGGGGAGACCCAGTACTTC. Its translation is CASSIRGDPGETQYF.

The V and J genes are TRBV7-3 and TRBJ2-3; 9 positions agree with TRBD2. The CDR3 runs to 15 residues. V lost 2 bases and J lost 3; bases outside the gene matches: 3. Germline CDR1 SGHTA, CDR2 FQGTGA. CDR3 loop: CASSLYTSGTDTQYF. CDR3 sequence (DNA): TGTGCCAGCAGCTTATATACTAGCGGGACAGATACGCAGTATTTT. Drawing the rest from reference TRBV7-3 and TRBJ2-3, the complete variable domain is GAGVSQTPSNKVTEKGKYVELRCDPISGHTALYWYRQSLGQGPEFLIYFQGTGAADDSGLPNDRFFAVRPEGSVSTLKIQRTERGDSAVYLCASSLYTSGTDTQYFGPGTRLTVL.

The V and J genes are TRBV27 and TRBJ2-3; tentative D call: TRBD2 (6 bases). Trimming removed 7 bases from V and 5 bases from J, with 25 bases in between. The germline V gene encodes CDR1 MNHEY and CDR2 SMNVEV (reference sequence). The CDR3 has 17 residues. CDR3 nucleotides: TGTGCCAGCATTGCGGGGCTAGGGGCTGGAGGGGTAGATACGCAGTATTTT. This encodes CASIAGLGAGGVDTQYF.

This clone has just a few counts. The chain has TRBV15 and TRBJ1-1, with 7 bases fitting TRBD1. V shed 2 bases, J shed 5 bases, and the junction held 8 bases outside the gene matches. The length of the CDR3 is 15 residues. Germline V gives CDR1 LNHNV, CDR2 YYDKDF (reference sequence). This CDR3 reads CATSRPGPGGTEAFF. The CDR3 DNA reads as TGTGCCACCAGCAGACCCGGCCCAGGGGGAACTGAAGCTTTCTTT.

This chain connects TRBV5-4 to TRBJ2-3; 10 bases line up with TRBD2. After removal of 1 base from V and 4 bases from J, the junction contained 3 bases not matched to a gene. The CDR3 is made up of 15 amino acids. CDR1 is SGHNT, CDR2 YYREEE, per germline (reference sequence). In nucleotides, the CDR3 is TGTGCCAGCAGCTTGTCAAGCGGGAGGGCAGATACGCAGTATTTT. Residues: CASSLSSGRADTQYF.